Each of the 23 T cell receptor beta chains below was sequenced from the same sample in a study of blood T cells in healthy people across ages. Alongside a J-beta primer mix, a sample-barcoded 5' primer served in a second PCR lasting 7 to 11 cycles. TCRdb re-analysed the 5' RACE reads in MiXCR, keeping a single row per CDR3 protein. The sample carries around 1,000,000 distinct CDR3 sequences, about 23% recorded once. These data were also reused for a study on T cells of mothers and their children.

Sequencing was done on a sample of blood. These receptors originate from a girl aged 2 to 9 in good health.

Points on this clonotype: At one end the junction does not follow the germline gene, possibly because of a read error. The genes are TRBV7-3 and TRBJ2-7; tentatively, D is TRBD1 (6 bases). CDR1 is SGHTA and CDR2 is FQGTGA in the germline V gene. The CDR3 length is 14 residues. CDR3 sequence: CASSLDSGPYEQHF. DNA for the CDR3: TGTGCCAGCAGCTTGGACAGCGGACCCTACGAGCAGCACTTC.

V and J are TRBV28 and TRBJ2-5; D is perhaps TRBD2 (6 bases). This CDR3 is built from 13 residues. The ends were cut back, 6 bases at V and 2 bases at J, with 10 bases in the middle. Germline CDR1 and CDR2: MDHEN and SYDVKM. DNA of the CDR3: TGTGCCAGCAGGGGGGGTGGGCAAGAGACCCAGTACTTC. It encodes CASRGGGQETQYF. The full variable domain, its missing parts supplied by reference TRBV28 and TRBJ2-5, is DVKVTQSSRYLVKRTGEKVFLECVQDMDHENMFWYRQDPGLGLRLIYFSYDVKMKEKGDIPEGYSVSREKKERFSLILESASTNQTSMYLCASRGGGQETQYFGPGTRLLVL.

This sequence joins TRBV20-1 and TRBJ1-1; 9 positions match TRBD1. Germline CDR1 is DFQATT and CDR2 is SNEGSKA (reference sequence). The CDR3 sequence is 16 residues long. After removal of 3 bases from V and 1 base from J, the junction contained 9 bases not matched to a gene. CDR3 in DNA: TGCAGTGCTAGGCAACCGGGACAGGGACCGAACACTGAAGCTTTCTTT. Protein sequence: CSARQPGQGPNTEAFF.

The gene calls are TRBV4-1 and TRBJ2-4; 9 nucleotides align to TRBD1. Germline CDR1 MGHRA, CDR2 YSYEKL. Germline trimming cut 10 bases from V and 2 bases from J; bases unmatched to any gene: 9. CDR3 size: 15 residues. In DNA form, the CDR3 reads TGCGCCAAACAAGAACAGGGGGCCCCCAAAAACATTCAGTACTTC. Translating gives CAKQEQGAPKNIQYF.

J is TRBJ1-1 and V is TRBV6-1; possibly TRBD1 for D (6 bases). Between the trimmed V and J ends, which lost 6 bases and 0 bases, there was a span of 17 bases. Germline CDR1 is MNHNS and CDR2 is SASEGT. This CDR3 contains 16 residues. CDR3 sequence (DNA): TGTGCCAGCAGAGTAATAACAGGGTCCATGAACACTGAAGCTTTCTTT. It yields the protein CASRVITGSMNTEAFF.

This clonotype appeared a single time. The V and J genes are TRBV7-3 and TRBJ2-1, with D uncertain. V lost 1 base to trimming and J lost 9 bases, with 10 bases between them. This CDR3 comprises 13 residues. Looked up from germline, CDR1 is SGHTA and CDR2 is FQGTGA. CDR3 amino acids: CASSLNLDSEQFF. For the CDR3, the DNA is TGTGCCAGCAGCTTAAACCTAGATAGTGAGCAGTTCTTC.

This clonotype was counted between two and nine times. The V call is TRBV6-6, the J call TRBJ1-5; D is perhaps TRBD1 (6 bases). This CDR3 has 15 residues. CDR1 is MNHNY and CDR2 is SVGAGI in the germline V gene (reference sequence). V was clipped by 6 bases and J by 3 bases, with 15 bases between them. The CDR3 nucleotides are TGTGCCAGCAGCCAAGGGGGTAGGGTCAATCAGCCCCAGCATTTT. Amino acids: CASSQGGRVNQPQHF.

This clonotype showed up just a few times. The CDR3 spells CSATQPTNEKLFF. CDR3 DNA: TGCAGTGCAACACAACCAACTAATGAAAAACTGTTTTTT. The chain recombines TRBV20-1 with TRBJ1-4; no reliable D call. This CDR3 has 13 amino acids. The V end lost 6 bases, the J end lost 0 bases, and 8 bases lay between the germline ends. Germline lookup yields CDR1 DFQATT and CDR2 SNEGSKA (reference sequence).

This sequence joins TRBV5-6 and TRBJ2-5; 10 bases are a match to TRBD1. With the DNA end fitting TRBJ2-1 better, the J assignment may be wrong. CDR1 and CDR2 from the germline V gene are SGHDT and YYEEEE. CDR3 length: 16 residues. The CDR3 nucleotides read TGTGCCAGCAGCTCGGGTGGGACAGGGGATCCTGATGAGCAGTTCTTC. Protein sequence: CASSSGGTGDPDEQFF.

This clonotype is a singleton in its sample. The DNA of the CDR3 is TGTGCCAGCAGCTCCTCTAAATGGGACAGGAATTCCTACAATGAGCAGTTCTTC. Translation gives CASSSSKWDRNSYNEQFF. The V and J genes are TRBV7-9 and TRBJ2-1; 8 bases align to TRBD1. This CDR3 spans 18 amino acids. In germline, CDR1 is SEHNR, CDR2 FQNEAQ (reference sequence). V lost 4 bases and J lost 1; bases outside the gene matches: 12. The variable domain in full, completed from reference TRBV7-9 and TRBJ2-1, reads DTGVSQNPRHKITKRGQNVTFRCDPISEHNRLYWYRQTLGQGPEFLTYFQNEAQLEKSRLLSDRFSAERPKGSFSTLEIQRTEQGDSAMYLCASSSSKWDRNSYNEQFFGPGTRLTVL.

CDR3 DNA sequence: TGTGCCAGCAGCCACTCCCACGGTGGTGAGCAGTTCTTC. Translating it yields CASSHSHGGEQFF. The genes are TRBV14 and TRBJ2-1; no clear D gene. Trimming removed 3 bases at V and 9 bases at J, with 12 bases between. Germline CDR1 reads SGHDN; CDR2 reads FVKESK. This CDR3 region has 13 residues.

This clonotype has just a few counts. The V and J genes are TRBV12-3 or TRBV12-4 and TRBJ2-1, with D possibly being TRBD1 (5 bases). CDR3 length: 13 residues. The V gene lost 1 base and the J gene lost 10 bases, with 11 bases spanning the gap. The CDR3 here is CASSLVQGMEQFF. CDR3 nucleotide sequence: TGTGCCAGCAGTTTAGTTCAGGGTATGGAGCAGTTCTTC.

This clonotype turned up a few times. This rearrangement joins TRBV5-1 to TRBJ1-1; D is uncertain. Per germline, CDR1 SGHRS and CDR2 YFSETQ. Trimming pared 4 bases from V and 4 bases from J, leaving 20 bases between. The CDR3 is 16 amino acids. The CDR3 DNA is TGCGCCAGCAGCGAGTTAAGTGGATATCGGGTCACTGAAGCTTTCTTT. Protein: CASSELSGYRVTEAFF.

V gene TRBV6-2 or TRBV6-3 combines with J gene TRBJ1-1; tentative D call: TRBD1 (5 bases). CDR1 is MNHEY, CDR2 SVGEGT, per germline. The CDR3 runs to 14 residues. The V end lost 2 bases, the J end lost 4 bases, and 11 bases lay between the germline ends. The CDR3 loop reads CASSYGGGFTEAFF. For the CDR3, the DNA is TGTGCCAGCAGTTACGGGGGTGGGTTCACTGAAGCTTTCTTT.

There are a few counts of this clonotype. The chain recombines TRBV28 with TRBJ2-5; TRBD2 matches at 13 bases. After removal of 7 bases from V and 6 bases from J, the junction contained 11 bases not matched to a gene. The CDR3 loop spans 16 amino acids. Germline assignment: CDR1 MDHEN and CDR2 SYDVKM. In nucleotides, the CDR3 is TGTGCCAGCACCACGACCGGGACTAGCGGGAAGAAGACCCAGTACTTC. It codes for CASTTTGTSGKKTQYF.

The sample holds a few counts of this clonotype. This chain uses TRBV4-3 with TRBJ1-1; 8 nucleotides agree with TRBD1. The CDR3 is 16 amino acids. Unmatched junction bases numbered 12, after V lost 4 bases and J lost 5 bases. The germline V gene has CDR1 LGHNA and CDR2 YSLEER. The CDR3 DNA sequence: TGCGCCAGCAGCCTGGTAGCTCAGGGGGCAGGGACTGAAGCTTTCTTT. This translates into CASSLVAQGAGTEAFF.

The chain employs TRBV20-1 and TRBJ2-1, with 9 positions matching TRBD2. V was pared by 3 bases and J by 10 bases, with 19 bases of the junction left unmatched. The CDR3 totals 17 residues. Germline assignment: CDR1 DFQATT and CDR2 SNEGSKA (reference sequence). The DNA for the CDR3 is TGCAGTGCTAGGATCCCTCGTGTCGCGGGAGGGCCACAGGAGCAGTTCTTC. The encoded protein is CSARIPRVAGGPQEQFF.

This clonotype has more than one count but fewer than ten. The chain employs TRBV2 and TRBJ2-7, with TRBD2 as a possible D gene (6 bases). Deletions cut 3 bases from V and 4 bases from J, with 7 bases between. Germline CDR1 SNHLY, CDR2 FYNNEI. CDR3 length: 12 amino acids. CDR3 loop: CASSDGRYEQYF. The DNA of the CDR3 is TGTGCCAGCAGTGATGGGAGGTACGAGCAGTACTTC.

The CDR3 DNA sequence: TGTGCCAGCAGCTTAGGGGGGGCAGGGAGGAACACTGAAGCTTTCTTT. It encodes CASSLGGAGRNTEAFF. J is TRBJ1-1 and V is TRBV7-9, with TRBD1 as a possible D gene (6 bases). The CDR3 has 16 residues. V lost 1 base to trimming and J lost 1 base, with 13 bases between them. CDR1 and CDR2 from the germline V gene are SEHNR and FQNEAQ (reference sequence).

V gene TRBV29-1 combines with J gene TRBJ1-5, with TRBD1 identical over 11 bases. V dropped 4 bases and J dropped 1; count of bases not matched to a gene: 3. The CDR3 is made up of 15 amino acids. The germline V gene encodes CDR1 SQVTM and CDR2 ANQGSEA. In DNA, the CDR3 is TGCAGCGTTGGCGGACAGGGGGCGAGCAATCAGCCCCAGCATTTT. Protein: CSVGGQGASNQPQHF.

The chain employs TRBV5-1 and TRBJ2-4, with D tentatively TRBD1 (5 bases). The CDR3 extends over 16 amino acids. V was pared by 4 bases and J by 0 bases, with 14 bases between. The V gene's germline CDR1 is SGHRS and CDR2 YFSETQ. CDR3 DNA sequence: TGCGCCAGCAGCATGACGACAGCCTCAGCCAAAAACATTCAGTACTTC. The encoded protein is CASSMTTASAKNIQYF. Full variable domain (rest looked up from reference TRBV5-1 and TRBJ2-4): KAGVTQTPRYLIKTRGQQVTLSCSPISGHRSVSWYQQTPGQGLQFLFEYFSETQRNKGNFPGRFSGRQFSNSRSEMNVSTLELGDSALYLCASSMTTASAKNIQYFGAGTRLSVL.

The rearrangement uses TRBV24-1 and TRBJ2-5; the D is unclear. The DNA end lines up better with TRBJ2-1; the J call may be wrong. Germline CDR1 and CDR2: KGHDR and SFDVKD. The CDR3 has 13 amino acids. As DNA, the CDR3 is TGTGCCACCAGTGATATGATAACGGATGAGCAGTTCTTC. Its protein is CATSDMITDEQFF.

The chain employs TRBV11-2 and TRBJ2-3; D unresolved. The CDR3 runs 16 residues. Trimming removed 0 bases at V and 0 bases at J, with 10 bases between. Germline-derived CDR1 and CDR2 are SGHAT and FQNNGV. Here the CDR3 reads CASSLDWSYSTDTQYF. CDR3 bases: TGTGCCAGCAGCTTAGATTGGTCCTATAGCACAGATACGCAGTATTTT.